The rows below give T cell receptor beta chains drawn from one sample of a study of Ad26.COV2.S vaccination and SARS-CoV-2 variants. Repertoires were generated with immunoSEQ multiplex PCR, while TCRdb's copy carries only in-frame clones and drops some. Of 300,000 to 350,000 clones in the sample, around 88% are singletons; the top ten hold 5%. Sequences were derived from peripheral blood, sampled in a trial of Ad26.COV2.S vaccine versus placebo. Receptors originate from a person aged 18-60 years who received the Ad26.COV2.S COVID-19 vaccine or a placebo. CDR3s include the opening cysteine and the closing phenylalanine or tryptophan. Each record gives: D gene, clone size, J gene, CDR3 length, V gene, CDR3 protein, CDR3 DNA. D genes are given only for firm matches. Size values are once, few and many counts, or a class for expanded clones, and some rows have none.

NA,NA,TRBJ2-6,17,TRBV5-1,CASSPRVSGTGANVLTF,TGCGCCAGCAGCCCCCGGGTGTCGGGGACTGGGGCCAACGTCCTGACTTTC
TRBD1,once,TRBJ1-2,15,TRBV4-1,CASSQEGQGAGGYTF,TGCGCCAGCAGCCAAGAAGGACAGGGGGCCGGAGGCTACACCTTC
NA,NA,TRBJ1-5,15,TRBV28,CASSFGGGFNQPQHF,TGTGCCAGCAGTTTTGGGGGGGGTTTTAATCAGCCCCAGCATTTT
TRBD2,NA,TRBJ2-1,16,TRBV14,CASSQVSGRADNEQFF,TGTGCCAGCAGCCAAGTGAGCGGGAGGGCGGACAATGAGCAGTTCTTC
NA,NA,TRBJ1-1,14,TRBV11-3,CASRPRQTNTEAFF,TGTGCCAGCAGACCCAGACAGACGAACACTGAAGCTTTCTTT
NA,NA,TRBJ2-2,14,TRBV9,CASSPSQSTGELFF,TGTGCCAGCAGCCCGAGTCAGTCCACCGGGGAGCTGTTTTTT
TRBD1,NA,TRBJ2-7,15,TRBV5-1,CASSLVQGATNEQYF,TGCGCCAGCAGCTTGGTACAGGGGGCGACAAACGAGCAGTACTTC
NA,NA,TRBJ2-7,15,TRBV4-1,CASSQVNTVSDEQYF,TGCGCCAGCAGCCAAGTGAACACCGTCAGCGACGAGCAGTACTTC
NA,few,TRBJ1-5,13,TRBV29-1,CSVVVRAGQPQHF,TGCAGCGTTGTGGTCAGGGCGGGACAGCCCCAGCATTTT
NA,NA,TRBJ1-1,12,TRBV30,CAWKGRGTEAFF,TGTGCCTGGAAGGGCAGGGGCACTGAAGCTTTCTTT
NA,NA,TRBJ2-2,18,TRBV7-9,CASSPGNSALTNTGELFF,TGTGCCAGCAGCCCTGGCAACAGCGCGCTAACGAACACCGGGGAGCTGTTTTTT
NA,NA,TRBJ2-6,15,TRBV6-4,CASSPDVAGANVLTF,TGTGCCAGCAGTCCGGACGTCGCTGGGGCCAACGTCCTGACTTTC
NA,NA,TRBJ1-4,16,TRBV28,CASSLGGGTVNEKLFF,TGTGCCAGCAGTTTAGGTGGGGGGACGGTTAATGAAAAACTGTTTTTT
TRBD1,NA,TRBJ1-1,14,TRBV19,CASKTGDGSGEAFF,TGTGCCAGTAAAACAGGGGATGGGTCGGGTGAAGCTTTCTTT
TRBD2,NA,TRBJ2-1,15,TRBV27,CASSSLTSWGDEQFF,TGTGCCAGCAGTTCCTTGACTAGCTGGGGCGATGAGCAGTTCTTC
TRBD1,NA,TRBJ1-6,14,TRBV5-6,CASSYQGGVSPLHF,TGTGCCAGCAGCTATCAGGGGGGTGTGTCACCCCTCCACTTT
NA,NA,TRBJ2-1,14,TRBV2,CASSDELTYNEQFF,TGTGCCAGCAGTGATGAGCTGACCTACAATGAGCAGTTCTTC
NA,NA,TRBJ2-7,12,TRBV28,CASSLYPYEQYF,TGTGCCAGCAGTTTATACCCCTACGAGCAGTACTTC
TRBD1,NA,TRBJ1-1,18,TRBV5-6,CASSSLIRDRGMNTEAFF,TGTGCCAGCAGCTCCTTAATCCGGGACAGGGGAATGAACACTGAAGCTTTCTTT
NA,NA,TRBJ1-5,16,TRBV30,CAWSVWGEVGNQPQHF,TGTGCCTGGAGTGTTTGGGGGGAAGTGGGCAATCAGCCCCAGCATTTT
NA,NA,TRBJ2-5,16,TRBV15,CATSSQLLHRQETQYF,TGTGCCACCAGCAGCCAGCTACTCCATCGCCAAGAGACCCAGTACTTC
NA,NA,TRBJ1-2,15,TRBV29-1,CSVEDDVGHNYGYTF,TGCAGCGTTGAAGATGATGTGGGACACAACTATGGCTACACCTTC
NA,NA,TRBJ2-5,13,TRBV10-2,CASSGLRAGTQYF,TGCGCCAGCAGTGGTCTCAGGGCAGGGACCCAGTACTTC
TRBD2,NA,TRBJ2-7,15,TRBV27,CASIQTSSGSYEQYF,TGTGCCAGCATTCAGACCTCTAGCGGGAGCTACGAGCAGTACTTC
TRBD2,NA,TRBJ2-1,14,TRBV4-2,CASSLAGGDNEQFF,TGTGCCAGCAGCCTAGCGGGGGGAGACAATGAGCAGTTCTTC
NA,NA,TRBJ1-1,15,TRBV7-3,CASSSSGQMNTEAFF,TGTGCCAGCAGCTCATCGGGTCAGATGAACACTGAAGCTTTCTTT
NA,once,TRBJ1-1,13,TRBV10-3,CATSRLSNTEAFF,TGTGCCACATCCAGATTATCGAACACTGAAGCTTTCTTT
NA,NA,TRBJ2-7,13,TRBV12-3/TRBV12-4,CASKKTDFYEQYF,TGTGCCAGCAAAAAGACAGATTTCTACGAGCAGTACTTC